This TCR beta chain was recovered during a study of blood T cells in healthy people across ages. Whole-study results and caveats: Relative to aged donors, long-lived donors carried more naive CD4+ cells and displayed higher diversity.

The CDR3 has 16 amino acids. Unmatched junction bases numbered 3, after V lost 4 bases and J lost 2 bases. Germline V gene lookup returns CDR1 MNHEY and CDR2 SVGAGI. A sample-barcoded 5' primer and a J-beta primer mix were used in a second PCR of about 7 to 11 cycles. A template-switch adaptor containing 12 random nucleotides labeled each cDNA molecule. Every sample gave at least 2.5 million paired-end reads containing CDR3. TCRdb recomputed calls from the 5' RACE reads with MiXCR, one row per CDR3 protein. The sample consists of approximately 830,000 distinct CDR3 sequences, less than 80% of them appearing once. About this clonotype: The target antigen is unknown.

The source of this sequence is a man aged 25-45 years in good health. The J gene is TRBJ2-3, the V gene TRBV6-5, with 13 bases identical to TRBD2. Sequencing was carried out using blood. The CDR3, as DNA: TGTGCCAGCAGTTCACTAGCGGGGGGGCCCACAGATACGCAGTATTTT. This codes for CASSSLAGGPTDTQYF.